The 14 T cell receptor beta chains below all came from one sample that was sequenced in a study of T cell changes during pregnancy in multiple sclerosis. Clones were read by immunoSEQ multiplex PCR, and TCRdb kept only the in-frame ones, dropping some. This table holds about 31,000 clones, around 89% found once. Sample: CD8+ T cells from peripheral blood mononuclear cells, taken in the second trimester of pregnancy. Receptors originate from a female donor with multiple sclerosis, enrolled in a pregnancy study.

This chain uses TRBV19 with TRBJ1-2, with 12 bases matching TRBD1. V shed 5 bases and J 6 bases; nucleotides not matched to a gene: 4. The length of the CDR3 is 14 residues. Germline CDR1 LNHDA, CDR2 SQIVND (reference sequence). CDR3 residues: CASSGTGGIDGYTF. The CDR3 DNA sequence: TGTGCCAGTAGTGGGACAGGGGGCATAGATGGCTACACCTTC.

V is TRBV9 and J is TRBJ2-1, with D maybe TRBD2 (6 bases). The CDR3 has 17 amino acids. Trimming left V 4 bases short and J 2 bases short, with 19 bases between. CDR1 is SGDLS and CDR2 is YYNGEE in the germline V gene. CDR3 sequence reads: CASSNTQRVPTYNEQFF. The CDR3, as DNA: TGTGCCAGCAGCAACACTCAGCGGGTCCCCACCTACAATGAGCAGTTCTTC.

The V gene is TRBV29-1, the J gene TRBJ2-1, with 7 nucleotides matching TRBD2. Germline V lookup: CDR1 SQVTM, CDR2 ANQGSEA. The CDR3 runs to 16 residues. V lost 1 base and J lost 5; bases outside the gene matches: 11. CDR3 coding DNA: TGCAGCGTTGAAGTGGGGAGCGGGAAAGTTAACAATGAGCAGTTCTTC. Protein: CSVEVGSGKVNNEQFF.

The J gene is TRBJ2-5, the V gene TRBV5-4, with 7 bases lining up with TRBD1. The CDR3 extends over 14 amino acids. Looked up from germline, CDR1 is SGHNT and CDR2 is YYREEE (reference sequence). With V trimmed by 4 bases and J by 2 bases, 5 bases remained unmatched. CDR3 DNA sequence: TGTGCCAGCAGCGAGGGGGACAGACAAGAGACCCAGTACTTC. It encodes CASSEGDRQETQYF.

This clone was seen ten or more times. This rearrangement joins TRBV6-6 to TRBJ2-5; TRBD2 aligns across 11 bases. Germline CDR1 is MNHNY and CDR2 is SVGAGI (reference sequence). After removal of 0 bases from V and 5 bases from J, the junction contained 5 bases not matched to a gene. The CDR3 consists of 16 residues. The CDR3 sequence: CASSYSLAGDLETQYF. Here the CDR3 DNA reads TGTGCCAGCAGTTACTCACTAGCGGGAGATTTGGAGACCCAGTACTTC.

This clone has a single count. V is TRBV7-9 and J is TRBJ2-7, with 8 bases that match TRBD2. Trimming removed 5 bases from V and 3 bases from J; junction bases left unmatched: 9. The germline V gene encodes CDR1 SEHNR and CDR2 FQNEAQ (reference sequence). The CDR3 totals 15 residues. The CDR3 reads CASSPLSGGNYEQYF. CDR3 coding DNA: TGTGCCAGCAGCCCGTTAAGCGGGGGAAACTACGAGCAGTACTTC.

The CDR3, as DNA: TGCAGCTACGACGATGGACAGTCGGTCAAAAACATTCAGTACTTC. Protein sequence: CSYDDGQSVKNIQYF. The V and J genes are TRBV29-1 and TRBJ2-4; perhaps TRBD1 as D (6 bases). This CDR3 region has 15 residues. Trimming took 8 bases from V and 3 from J, leaving 20 bases between them. From germline, CDR1 is SQVTM and CDR2 ANQGSEA.

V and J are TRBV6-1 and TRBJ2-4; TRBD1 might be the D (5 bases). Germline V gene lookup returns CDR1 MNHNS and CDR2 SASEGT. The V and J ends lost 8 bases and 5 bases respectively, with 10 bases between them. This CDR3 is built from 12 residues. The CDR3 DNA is TGTGCCAGCGGACCCAGGGAAAACATTCAGTACTTC. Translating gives CASGPRENIQYF.

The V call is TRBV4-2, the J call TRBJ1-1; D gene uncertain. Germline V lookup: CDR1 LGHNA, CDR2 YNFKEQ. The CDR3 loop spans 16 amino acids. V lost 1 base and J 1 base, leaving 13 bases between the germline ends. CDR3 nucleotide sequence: TGTGCCAGCAGCCAAGTAGGTCAGGAAACGAACACTGAAGCTTTCTTT. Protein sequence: CASSQVGQETNTEAFF.

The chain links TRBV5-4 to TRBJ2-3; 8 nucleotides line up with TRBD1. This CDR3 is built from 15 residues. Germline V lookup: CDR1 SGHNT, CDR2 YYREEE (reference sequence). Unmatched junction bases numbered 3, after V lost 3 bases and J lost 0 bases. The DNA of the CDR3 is TGTGCCAGCAGCTCGGACAGGGAGAGCACAGATACGCAGTATTTT. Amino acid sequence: CASSSDRESTDTQYF.

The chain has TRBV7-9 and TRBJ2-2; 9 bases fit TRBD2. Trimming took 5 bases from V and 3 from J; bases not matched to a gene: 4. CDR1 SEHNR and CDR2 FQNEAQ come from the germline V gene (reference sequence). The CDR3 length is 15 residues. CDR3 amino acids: CASSLRTSDTGELFF. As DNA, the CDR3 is TGTGCCAGCAGCCTCAGGACTAGCGACACCGGGGAGCTGTTTTTT.

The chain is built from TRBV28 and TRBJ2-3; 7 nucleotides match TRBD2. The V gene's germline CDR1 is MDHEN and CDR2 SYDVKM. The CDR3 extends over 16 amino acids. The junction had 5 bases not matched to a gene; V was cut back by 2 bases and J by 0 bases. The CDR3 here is CASSLRAGASTDTQYF. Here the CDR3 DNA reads TGTGCCAGCAGTTTAAGGGCGGGAGCGAGCACAGATACGCAGTATTTT.

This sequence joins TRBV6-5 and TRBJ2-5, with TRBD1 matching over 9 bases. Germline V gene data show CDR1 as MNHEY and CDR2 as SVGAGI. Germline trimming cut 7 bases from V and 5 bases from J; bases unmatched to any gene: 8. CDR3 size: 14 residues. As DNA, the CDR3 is TGTGCCAGCACAGGGACAGGGTTGGATGAGACCCAGTACTTC. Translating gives CASTGTGLDETQYF.

CDR3 residues: CASSQDLALSYNEQFF. The CDR3 DNA is TGCGCCAGCAGCCAAGATCTGGCCCTCTCCTACAATGAGCAGTTCTTC. The chain links TRBV4-3 to TRBJ2-1; no clear D gene. CDR1 is LGHNA and CDR2 is YSLEER in the germline V gene. V lost 0 bases and J lost 0, with 9 bases in between. The CDR3 runs to 16 residues.